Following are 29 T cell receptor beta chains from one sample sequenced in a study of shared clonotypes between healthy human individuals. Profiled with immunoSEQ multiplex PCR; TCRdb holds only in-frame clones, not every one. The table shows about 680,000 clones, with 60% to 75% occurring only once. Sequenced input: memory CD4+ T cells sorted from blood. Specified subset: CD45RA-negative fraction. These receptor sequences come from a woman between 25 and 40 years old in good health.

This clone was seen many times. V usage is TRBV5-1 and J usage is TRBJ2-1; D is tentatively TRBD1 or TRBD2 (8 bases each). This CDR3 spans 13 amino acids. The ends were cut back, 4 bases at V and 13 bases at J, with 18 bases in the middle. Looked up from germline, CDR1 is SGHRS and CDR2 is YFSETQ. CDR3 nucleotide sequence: TGCGCCAGCAGCCGGGAGGGGACAGGCGAACAGTTCTTC. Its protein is CASSREGTGEQFF.

The CDR3 DNA sequence: TGTGCCAGCAGCCCGCGGACGGGAAACTATGGCTACACCTTC. It is translated as CASSPRTGNYGYTF. The rearrangement joins TRBV9 to TRBJ1-2; D is ambiguous. The germline V gene encodes CDR1 SGDLS and CDR2 YYNGEE. The length of the CDR3 is 14 residues. The V gene lost 4 bases and the J gene lost 2 bases, with 12 bases spanning the gap.

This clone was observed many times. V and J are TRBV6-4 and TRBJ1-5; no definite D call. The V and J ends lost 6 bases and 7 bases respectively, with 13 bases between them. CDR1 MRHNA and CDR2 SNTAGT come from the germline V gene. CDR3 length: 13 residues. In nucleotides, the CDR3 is TGTGCCAGCAGCCTTGGACCGGAGCAGCCCCAGCATTTT. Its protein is CASSLGPEQPQHF.

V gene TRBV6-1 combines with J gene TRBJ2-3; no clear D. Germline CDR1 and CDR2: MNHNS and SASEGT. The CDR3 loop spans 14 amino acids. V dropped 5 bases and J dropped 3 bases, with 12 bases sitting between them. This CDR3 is CASSTSTVTDTQYF. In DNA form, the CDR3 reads TGTGCCAGCAGTACCTCCACAGTGACAGATACGCAGTATTTT.

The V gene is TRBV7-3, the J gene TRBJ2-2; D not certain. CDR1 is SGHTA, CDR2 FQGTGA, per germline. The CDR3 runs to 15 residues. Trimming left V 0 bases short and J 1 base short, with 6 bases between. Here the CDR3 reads CASSLTRENTGELFF. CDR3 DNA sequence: TGTGCCAGCAGCTTAACGCGAGAGAACACCGGGGAGCTGTTTTTT.

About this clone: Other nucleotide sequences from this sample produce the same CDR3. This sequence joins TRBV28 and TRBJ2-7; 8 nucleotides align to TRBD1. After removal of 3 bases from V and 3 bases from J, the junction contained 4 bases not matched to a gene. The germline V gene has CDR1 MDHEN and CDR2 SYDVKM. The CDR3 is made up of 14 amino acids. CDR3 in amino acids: CASSLPGQGYEQYF. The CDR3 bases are TGTGCCAGCAGTTTGCCTGGACAGGGCTACGAGCAGTACTTC.

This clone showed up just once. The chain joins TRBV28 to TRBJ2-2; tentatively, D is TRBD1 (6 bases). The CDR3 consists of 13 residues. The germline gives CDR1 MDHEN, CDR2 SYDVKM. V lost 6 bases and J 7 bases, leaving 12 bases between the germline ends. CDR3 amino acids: CASRQQGDGELFF. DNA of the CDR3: TGTGCCAGCAGACAACAGGGTGACGGGGAGCTGTTTTTT.

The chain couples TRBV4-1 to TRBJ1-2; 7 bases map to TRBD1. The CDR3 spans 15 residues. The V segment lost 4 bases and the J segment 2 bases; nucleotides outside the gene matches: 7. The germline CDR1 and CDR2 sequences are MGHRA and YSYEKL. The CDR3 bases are TGCGCCAGCAGCCGAGGGGGCCCCGAAAACTATGGCTACACCTTC. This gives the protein CASSRGGPENYGYTF.

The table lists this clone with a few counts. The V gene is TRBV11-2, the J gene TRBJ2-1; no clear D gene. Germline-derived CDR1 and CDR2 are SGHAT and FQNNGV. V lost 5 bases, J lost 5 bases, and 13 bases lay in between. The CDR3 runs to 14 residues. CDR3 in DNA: TGTGCCAGCAGCCAGTATGTGGCGAACAATGAGCAGTTCTTC. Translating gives CASSQYVANNEQFF.

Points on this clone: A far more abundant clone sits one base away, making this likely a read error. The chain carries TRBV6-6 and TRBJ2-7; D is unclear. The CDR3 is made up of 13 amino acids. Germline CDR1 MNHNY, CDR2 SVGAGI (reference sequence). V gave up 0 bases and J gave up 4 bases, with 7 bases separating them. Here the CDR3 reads CASSYSTRYEQYF. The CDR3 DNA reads TGTGCCAGCAGTTACTCGACACGGTACGAGCAGTACTTC.

CDR3 sequence: CASSRTSAAQETQYF. DNA for the CDR3: TGCGCCAGCAGCCGGACTAGCGCAGCTCAAGAGACCCAGTACTTC. J is TRBJ2-5 and V is TRBV5-1; TRBD2 matches 9 bases. The germline CDR1 and CDR2 sequences are SGHRS and YFSETQ. Trimming cost V 4 bases and J 2 bases; bases outside gene matches: 6. CDR3 length: 15 amino acids.

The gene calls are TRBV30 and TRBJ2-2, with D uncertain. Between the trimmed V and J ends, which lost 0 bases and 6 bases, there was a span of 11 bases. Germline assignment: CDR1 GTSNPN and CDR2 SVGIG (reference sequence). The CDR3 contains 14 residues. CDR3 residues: CAWSVESWAGELFF. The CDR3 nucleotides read TGTGCCTGGAGTGTAGAGTCCTGGGCCGGGGAGCTGTTTTTT.

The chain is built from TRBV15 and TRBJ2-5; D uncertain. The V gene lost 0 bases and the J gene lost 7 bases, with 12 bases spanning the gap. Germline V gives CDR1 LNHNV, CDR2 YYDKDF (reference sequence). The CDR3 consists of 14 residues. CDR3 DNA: TGTGCCACCAGCAGAGATAAGGATTTGTGGACCCAGTACTTC. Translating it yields CATSRDKDLWTQYF.

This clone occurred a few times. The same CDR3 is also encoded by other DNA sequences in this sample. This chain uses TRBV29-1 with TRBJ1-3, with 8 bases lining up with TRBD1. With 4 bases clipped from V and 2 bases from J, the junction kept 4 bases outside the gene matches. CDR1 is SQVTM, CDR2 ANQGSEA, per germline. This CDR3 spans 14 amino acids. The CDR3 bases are TGCAGCGTTGGTGGACAGGGTACTGGAAACACCATATATTTT. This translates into CSVGGQGTGNTIYF. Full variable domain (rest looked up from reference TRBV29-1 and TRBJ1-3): SAVISQKPSRDICQRGTSLTIQCQVDSQVTMMFWYRQQPGQSLTLIATANQGSEATYESGFVIDKFPISRPNLTFSTLTVSNMSPEDSSIYLCSVGGQGTGNTIYFGEGSWLTVV.

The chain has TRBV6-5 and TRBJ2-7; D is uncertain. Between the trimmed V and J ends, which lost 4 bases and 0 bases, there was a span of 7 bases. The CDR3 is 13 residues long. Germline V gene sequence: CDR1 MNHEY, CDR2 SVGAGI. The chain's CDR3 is CASSSYSSYEQYF. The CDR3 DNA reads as TGTGCCAGCAGTTCCTACAGCTCCTACGAGCAGTACTTC.

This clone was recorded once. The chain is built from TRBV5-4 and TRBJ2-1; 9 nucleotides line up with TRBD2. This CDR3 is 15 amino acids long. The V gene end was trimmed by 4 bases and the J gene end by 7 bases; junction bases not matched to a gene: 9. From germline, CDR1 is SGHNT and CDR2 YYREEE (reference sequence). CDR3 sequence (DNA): TGTGCCAGCAGCATCGACCTAGCGGGAAGTAATGAGCAGTTCTTC. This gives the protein CASSIDLAGSNEQFF.

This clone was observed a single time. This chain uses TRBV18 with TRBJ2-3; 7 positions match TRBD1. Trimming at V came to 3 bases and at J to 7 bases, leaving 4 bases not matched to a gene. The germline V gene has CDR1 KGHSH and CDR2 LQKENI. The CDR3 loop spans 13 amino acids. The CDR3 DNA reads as TGTGCCAGCTCACCCGACAGGGATAATACGCAGTATTTT. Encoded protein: CASSPDRDNTQYF.

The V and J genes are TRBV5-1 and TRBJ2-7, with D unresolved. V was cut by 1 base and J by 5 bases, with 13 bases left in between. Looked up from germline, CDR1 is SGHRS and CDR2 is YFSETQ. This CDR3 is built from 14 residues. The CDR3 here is CASSLRGPRDEQYF. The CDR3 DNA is TGCGCCAGCAGCTTGCGAGGCCCTAGGGACGAGCAGTACTTC. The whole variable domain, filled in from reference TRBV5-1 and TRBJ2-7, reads KAGVTQTPRYLIKTRGQQVTLSCSPISGHRSVSWYQQTPGQGLQFLFEYFSETQRNKGNFPGRFSGRQFSNSRSEMNVSTLELGDSALYLCASSLRGPRDEQYFGPGTRLTVT.

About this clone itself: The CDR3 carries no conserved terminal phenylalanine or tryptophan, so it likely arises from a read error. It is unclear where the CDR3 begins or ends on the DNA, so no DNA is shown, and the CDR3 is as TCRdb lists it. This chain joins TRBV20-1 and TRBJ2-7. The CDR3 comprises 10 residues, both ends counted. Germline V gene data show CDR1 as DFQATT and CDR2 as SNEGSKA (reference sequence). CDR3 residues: CSAPPGRFPL.

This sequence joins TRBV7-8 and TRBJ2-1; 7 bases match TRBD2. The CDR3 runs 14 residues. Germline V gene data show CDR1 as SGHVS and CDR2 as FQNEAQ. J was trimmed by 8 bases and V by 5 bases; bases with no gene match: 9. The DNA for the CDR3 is TGTGCCAGCAGCCTAAGGCGGGGAGGGGATGAGCAGTTCTTC. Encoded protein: CASSLRRGGDEQFF.

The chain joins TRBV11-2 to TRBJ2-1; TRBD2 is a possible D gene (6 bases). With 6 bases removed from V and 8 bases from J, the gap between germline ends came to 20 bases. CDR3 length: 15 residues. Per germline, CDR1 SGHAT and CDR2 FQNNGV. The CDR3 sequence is CASRESGLKRDEQFF. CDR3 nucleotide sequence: TGTGCCAGCAGGGAGTCGGGACTCAAGAGGGATGAGCAGTTCTTC.

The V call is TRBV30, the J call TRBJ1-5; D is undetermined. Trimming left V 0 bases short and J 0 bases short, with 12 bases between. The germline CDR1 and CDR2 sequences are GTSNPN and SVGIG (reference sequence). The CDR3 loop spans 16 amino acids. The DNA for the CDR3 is TGTGCCTGGAGTGTACAGTCAGGATATAGCAATCAGCCCCAGCATTTT. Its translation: CAWSVQSGYSNQPQHF.

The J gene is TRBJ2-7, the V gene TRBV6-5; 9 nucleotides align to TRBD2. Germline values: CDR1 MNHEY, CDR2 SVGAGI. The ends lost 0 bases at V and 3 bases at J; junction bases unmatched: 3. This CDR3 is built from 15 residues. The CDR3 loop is CASSYSFSGSYEQYF. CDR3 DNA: TGTGCCAGCAGTTACTCGTTTAGCGGGAGCTACGAGCAGTACTTC.

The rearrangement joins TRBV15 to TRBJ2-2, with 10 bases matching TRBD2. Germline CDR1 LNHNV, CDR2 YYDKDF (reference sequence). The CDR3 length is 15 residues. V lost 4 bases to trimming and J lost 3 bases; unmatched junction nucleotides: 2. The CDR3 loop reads CATSTGTSDTGELFF. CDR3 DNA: TGTGCCACCAGCACGGGGACTAGCGACACCGGGGAGCTGTTTTTT.

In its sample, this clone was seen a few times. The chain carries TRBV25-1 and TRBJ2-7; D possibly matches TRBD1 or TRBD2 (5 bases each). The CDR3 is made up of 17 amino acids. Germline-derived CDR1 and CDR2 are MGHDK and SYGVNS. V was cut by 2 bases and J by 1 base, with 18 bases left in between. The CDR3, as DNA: TGTGCCAGCAGTGAAGAACCCGTCGGGACCGAATCCTACGAGCAGTACTTC. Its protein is CASSEEPVGTESYEQYF.

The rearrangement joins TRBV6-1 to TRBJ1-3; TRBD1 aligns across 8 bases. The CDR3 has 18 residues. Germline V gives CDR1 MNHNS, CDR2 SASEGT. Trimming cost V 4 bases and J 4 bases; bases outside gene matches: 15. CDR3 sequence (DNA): TGTGCCAGCAGTGCCTACCCCCATAACAGGGGGGAGGGAAACACCATATATTTT. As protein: CASSAYPHNRGEGNTIYF.

The CDR3 loop is CASSDQGGSQPQHF. CDR3 coding DNA: TGTGCCAGCAGTGACCAGGGGGGTAGTCAGCCCCAGCATTTT. The chain employs TRBV6-1 and TRBJ1-5; 7 bases align to TRBD1. Germline V gene sequence: CDR1 MNHNS, CDR2 SASEGT. V shed 3 bases and J 6 bases; nucleotides not matched to a gene: 5. The CDR3 consists of 14 residues.

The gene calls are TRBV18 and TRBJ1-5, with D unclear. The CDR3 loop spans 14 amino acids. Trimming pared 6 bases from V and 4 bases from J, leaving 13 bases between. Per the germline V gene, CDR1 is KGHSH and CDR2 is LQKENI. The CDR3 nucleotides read TGTGCCAGCTCCGGAAGTGGGGAAAATCAGCCCCAGCATTTT. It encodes CASSGSGENQPQHF.

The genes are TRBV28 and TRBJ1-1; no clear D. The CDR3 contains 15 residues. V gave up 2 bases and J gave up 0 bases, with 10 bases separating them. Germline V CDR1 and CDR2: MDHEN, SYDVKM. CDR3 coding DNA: TGTGCCAGCAGTTTAAAGGGATACATGAACACTGAAGCTTTCTTT. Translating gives CASSLKGYMNTEAFF.